In its sample, the clone carrying this T cell receptor beta chain was seen a few times. These data belong to a study of T cells after yellow fever vaccination. About the research overall: The SMART-Seq v4 Ultra Low Input method served to prepare the low-cell-number fractions.

Trimming pared 4 bases from V and 6 bases from J, leaving 9 bases between. CDR1 is KGHDR, CDR2 SFDVKD, per germline. The CDR3 totals 12 residues. MiXCR, run by TCRdb on the 5' RACE reads, gives a single entry per CDR3 protein. In the table there are 300,000 to 350,000 distinct CDR3 sequences, roughly 8.4% of which are singletons. The source of this sequence is a young man who received the YFV17D yellow fever vaccine. The material sequenced was PBMCs, taken roughly 45 days after the first yellow fever vaccination. The chain links TRBV24-1 to TRBJ2-7, with D perhaps given as TRBD1 or TRBD2 (5 bases each). The CDR3 loop is CATSEGESEQYF. In DNA, the CDR3 is TGTGCCACCAGTGAAGGGGAGAGCGAGCAGTACTTC.